This T cell receptor beta chain was profiled in a study of T cell repertoires in cytomegalovirus infection (dated by TCRdb to between 2018 and 2021). Broadly, across the study: Peptide stimulations targeted recently identified HLA-C-restricted CMV epitopes, whose presentation resists viral immunomodulation, together with well-studied HLA-B-restricted epitopes. The HLA type of each donor mattered for the analysis, because public TCR beta signatures pointed to carriage of CMV infection along with the matching HLA type.

Results the study describes overall, beyond this receptor: In the ex vivo response, HLA-C-restricted CMV-specific TCR beta clonotypes were dominant, and in two of eight donors the single most frequent clonotype came from this HLA-C-restricted group. In both this cohort and an independent cohort of several hundred donors, the cumulative frequency of public TCR beta family members distinguished carriers of CMV infection plus the relevant HLA type.

Sample treatment or condition, as interpreted from the label and publication: in vitro stimulation with specific CMV peptide epitopes to enrich CMV-specific T cells. In regard to this clonotype: Its antigen is still unknown. No qualities accompany the bases; no much larger clone lies one base away.

The reads were generated on an Illumina HiSeq 1500. In TCRdb, the public reads were trimmed at Q25 with fastp and aligned with MiXCR, with productive beta chains retained. Identical CDR3 proteins give one entry, which carries the most common genes and DNA. For this sample there are about 570,000 distinct CDR3 sequences; over 35% appear just once. Over 45% of the sample goes to the ten largest clones. Sequenced material: cultured PBMCs, taken from culture after CMV antigen stimulation. The receptor's source is a human donor in good health (CMV status not recorded). Some clones in this sample may be carry-over from other donors' samples.

The CDR3 in this case is CASSYGLADIQYF. The DNA sequence reads TGTGCCAGCAGCTACGGACTAGCGGACATTCAGTACTTC. This receptor chain uses TRBV7-6 and TRBJ2-4, and 10 bases in between align with TRBD2. The CDR3 sequence holds 13 residues, the cysteine and phenylalanine included. Only the CDR3 DNA stays, 39 bases, in frame from base 1. The germline V gene yields SGHVS for CDR1 and FNYEAQ for CDR2. Trimming removed 4 bases from V and 8 bases from J; the gene matches leave 2 bases unexplained.